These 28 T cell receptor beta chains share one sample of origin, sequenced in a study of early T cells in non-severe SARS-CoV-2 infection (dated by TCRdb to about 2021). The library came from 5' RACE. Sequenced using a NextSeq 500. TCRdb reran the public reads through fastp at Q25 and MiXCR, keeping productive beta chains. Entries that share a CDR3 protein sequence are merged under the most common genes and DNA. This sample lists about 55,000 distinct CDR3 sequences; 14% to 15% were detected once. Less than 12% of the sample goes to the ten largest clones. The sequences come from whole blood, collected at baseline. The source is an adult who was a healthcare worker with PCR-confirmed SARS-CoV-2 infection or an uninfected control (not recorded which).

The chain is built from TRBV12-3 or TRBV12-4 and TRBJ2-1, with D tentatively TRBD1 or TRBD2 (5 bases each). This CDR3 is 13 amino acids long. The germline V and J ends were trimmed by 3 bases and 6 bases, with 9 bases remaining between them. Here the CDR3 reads CASSLGEFNEQFF. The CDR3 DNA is TGTGCCAGCAGTTTGGGGGAGTTCAATGAGCAGTTCTTC.

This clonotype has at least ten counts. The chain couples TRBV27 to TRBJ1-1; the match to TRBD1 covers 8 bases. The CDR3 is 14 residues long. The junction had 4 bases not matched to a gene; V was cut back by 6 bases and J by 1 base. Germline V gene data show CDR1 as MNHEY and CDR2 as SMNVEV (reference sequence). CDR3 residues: CASRKTGGNTEAFF. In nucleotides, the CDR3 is TGTGCCAGCAGGAAAACAGGGGGGAACACTGAAGCTTTCTTT.

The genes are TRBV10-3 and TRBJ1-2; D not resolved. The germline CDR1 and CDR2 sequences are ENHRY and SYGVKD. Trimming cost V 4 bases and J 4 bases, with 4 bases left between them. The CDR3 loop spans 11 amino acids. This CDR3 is CAISVSYGYTF. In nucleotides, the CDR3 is TGTGCCATCAGTGTTTCCTATGGCTACACCTTC.

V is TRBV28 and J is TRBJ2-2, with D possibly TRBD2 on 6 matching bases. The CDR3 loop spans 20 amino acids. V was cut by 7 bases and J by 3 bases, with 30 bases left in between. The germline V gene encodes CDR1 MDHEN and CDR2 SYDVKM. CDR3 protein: CASNPTALYWGDSDTGELFF. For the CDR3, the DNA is TGTGCCAGCAACCCGACGGCACTCTATTGGGGGGACTCGGACACCGGGGAGCTGTTTTTT. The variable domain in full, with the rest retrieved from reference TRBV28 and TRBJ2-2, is DVKVTQSSRYLVKRTGEKVFLECVQDMDHENMFWYRQDPGLGLRLIYFSYDVKMKEKGDIPEGYSVSREKKERFSLILESASTNQTSMYLCASNPTALYWGDSDTGELFFGEGSRLTVL.

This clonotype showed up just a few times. CDR3 sequence (DNA): TGTGCCAGCTACCCACCTAACAGGGAAAACACTGAAGCTTTCTTT. Translated: CASYPPNRENTEAFF. The gene calls are TRBV6-8 and TRBJ1-1, with a possible D match to TRBD1 (6 bases). Germline V gene lookup returns CDR1 MNHGY and CDR2 SAAAGT. This CDR3 is 15 amino acids long. Trimming removed 8 bases at V and 2 bases at J, with 18 bases between.

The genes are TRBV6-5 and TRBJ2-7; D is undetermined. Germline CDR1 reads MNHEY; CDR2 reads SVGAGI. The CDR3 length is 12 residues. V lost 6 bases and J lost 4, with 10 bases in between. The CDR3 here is CASRANSYEQYF. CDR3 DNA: TGTGCCAGCAGAGCGAACAGTTACGAGCAGTACTTC.

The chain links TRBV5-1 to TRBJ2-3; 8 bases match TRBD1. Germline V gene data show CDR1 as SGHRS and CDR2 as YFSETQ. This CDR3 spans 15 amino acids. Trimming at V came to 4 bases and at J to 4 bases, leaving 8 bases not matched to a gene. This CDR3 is CASSTRQGQADTQYF. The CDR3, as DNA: TGCGCCAGCAGCACGAGACAGGGGCAGGCAGATACGCAGTATTTT.

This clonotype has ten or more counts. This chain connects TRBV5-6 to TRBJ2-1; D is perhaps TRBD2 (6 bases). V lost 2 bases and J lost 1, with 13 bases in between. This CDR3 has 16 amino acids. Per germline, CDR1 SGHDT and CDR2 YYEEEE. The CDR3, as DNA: TGTGCCAGCAGCTTCCTTCCGGCGGGGTCCTACAATGAGCAGTTCTTC. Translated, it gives CASSFLPAGSYNEQFF.

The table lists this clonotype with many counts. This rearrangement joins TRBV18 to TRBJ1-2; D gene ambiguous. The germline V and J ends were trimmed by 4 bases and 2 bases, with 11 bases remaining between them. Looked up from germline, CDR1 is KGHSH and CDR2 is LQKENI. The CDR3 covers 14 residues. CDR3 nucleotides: TGTGCCAGCTCACGGGAAAGGGCCAACTATGGCTACACCTTC. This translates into CASSRERANYGYTF.

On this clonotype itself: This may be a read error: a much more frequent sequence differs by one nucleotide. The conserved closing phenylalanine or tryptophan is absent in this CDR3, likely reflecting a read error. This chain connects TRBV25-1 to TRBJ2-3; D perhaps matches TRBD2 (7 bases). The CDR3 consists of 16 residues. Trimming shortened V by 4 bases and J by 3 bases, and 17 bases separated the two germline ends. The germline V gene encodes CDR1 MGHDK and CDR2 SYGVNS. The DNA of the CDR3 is TGTGCCAGCAGTGGATCCCGGGGGGCCGGGACAGATACGCAGTATCTT. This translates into CASSGSRGAGTDTQYL.

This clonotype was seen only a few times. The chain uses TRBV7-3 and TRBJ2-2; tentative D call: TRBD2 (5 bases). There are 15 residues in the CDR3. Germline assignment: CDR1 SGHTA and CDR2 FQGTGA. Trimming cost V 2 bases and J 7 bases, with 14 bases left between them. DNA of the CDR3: TGTGCCAGCAGCTTATCCCCTGACTACTTCGGGGAGCTGTTTTTT. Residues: CASSLSPDYFGELFF.

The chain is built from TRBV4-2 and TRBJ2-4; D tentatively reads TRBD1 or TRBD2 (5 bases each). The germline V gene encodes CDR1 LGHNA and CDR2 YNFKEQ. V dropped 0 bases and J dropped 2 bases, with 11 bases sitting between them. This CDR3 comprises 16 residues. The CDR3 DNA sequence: TGTGCCAGCAGCCAAGATGGGGACGGGACCAAAAACATTCAGTACTTC. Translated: CASSQDGDGTKNIQYF.

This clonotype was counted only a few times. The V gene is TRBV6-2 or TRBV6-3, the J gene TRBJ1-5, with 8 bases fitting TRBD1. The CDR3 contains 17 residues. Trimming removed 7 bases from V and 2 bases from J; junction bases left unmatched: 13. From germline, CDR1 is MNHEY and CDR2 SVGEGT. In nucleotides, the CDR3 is TGTGCCAGCACCACACACCAGGGGGCATCGGGCAATCAGCCCCAGCATTTT. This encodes CASTTHQGASGNQPQHF.

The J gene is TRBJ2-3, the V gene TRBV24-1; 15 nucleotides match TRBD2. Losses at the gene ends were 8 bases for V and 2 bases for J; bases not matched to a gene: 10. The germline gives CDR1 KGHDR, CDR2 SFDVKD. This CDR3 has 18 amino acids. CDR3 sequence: CATKGTSGGLSYTDTQYF. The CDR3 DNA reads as TGTGCCACCAAAGGGACTAGCGGGGGGCTAAGCTACACAGATACGCAGTATTTT.

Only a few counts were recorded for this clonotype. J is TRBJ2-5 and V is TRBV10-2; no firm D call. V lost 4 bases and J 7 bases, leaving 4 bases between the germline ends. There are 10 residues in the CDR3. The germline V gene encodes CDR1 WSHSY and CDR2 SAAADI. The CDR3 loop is CASSGGTQYF. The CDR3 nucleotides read TGCGCCAGCAGTGGGGGGACCCAGTACTTC.

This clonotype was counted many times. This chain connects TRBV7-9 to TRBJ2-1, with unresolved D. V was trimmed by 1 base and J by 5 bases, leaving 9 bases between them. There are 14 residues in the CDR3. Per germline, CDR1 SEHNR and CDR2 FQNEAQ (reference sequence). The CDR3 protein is CASSLVQADNEQFF. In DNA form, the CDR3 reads TGTGCCAGCAGCTTAGTACAAGCTGACAATGAGCAGTTCTTC.

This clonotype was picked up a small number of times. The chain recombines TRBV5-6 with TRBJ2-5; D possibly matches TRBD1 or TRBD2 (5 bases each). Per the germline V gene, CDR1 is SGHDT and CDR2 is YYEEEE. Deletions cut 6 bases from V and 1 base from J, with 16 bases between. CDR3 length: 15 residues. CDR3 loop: CASNGEQATQETQYF. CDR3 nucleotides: TGTGCCAGCAACGGGGAACAGGCTACCCAAGAGACCCAGTACTTC.

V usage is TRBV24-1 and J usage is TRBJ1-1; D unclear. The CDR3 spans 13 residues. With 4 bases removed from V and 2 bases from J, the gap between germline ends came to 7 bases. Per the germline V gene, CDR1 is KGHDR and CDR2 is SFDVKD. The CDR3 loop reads CATSDGFNTEAFF. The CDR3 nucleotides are TGTGCCACCAGTGACGGATTTAACACTGAAGCTTTCTTT.

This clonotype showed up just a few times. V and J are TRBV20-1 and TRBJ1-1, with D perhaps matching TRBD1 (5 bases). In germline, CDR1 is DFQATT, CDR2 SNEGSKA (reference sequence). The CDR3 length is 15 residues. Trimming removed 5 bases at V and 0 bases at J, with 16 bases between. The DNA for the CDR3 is TGCAGTGCTCTAGAGGTCGGACACTTGAACACTGAAGCTTTCTTT. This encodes CSALEVGHLNTEAFF.

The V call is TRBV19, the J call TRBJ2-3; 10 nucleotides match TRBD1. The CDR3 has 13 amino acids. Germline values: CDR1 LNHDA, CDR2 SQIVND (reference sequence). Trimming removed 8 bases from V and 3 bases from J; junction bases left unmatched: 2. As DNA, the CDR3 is TGTGCCAGTGGGGACAGGGGAACAGATACGCAGTATTTT. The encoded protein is CASGDRGTDTQYF.

The CDR3: CSAPQIDSTDTQYF. The CDR3, as DNA: TGCAGTGCTCCTCAAATAGACAGCACAGATACGCAGTATTTT. This chain links TRBV20-1 with TRBJ2-3; D remains ambiguous. V lost 5 bases to trimming and J lost 0 bases, with 12 bases between them. The CDR3 is 14 residues long. Germline CDR1 reads DFQATT; CDR2 reads SNEGSKA (reference sequence).

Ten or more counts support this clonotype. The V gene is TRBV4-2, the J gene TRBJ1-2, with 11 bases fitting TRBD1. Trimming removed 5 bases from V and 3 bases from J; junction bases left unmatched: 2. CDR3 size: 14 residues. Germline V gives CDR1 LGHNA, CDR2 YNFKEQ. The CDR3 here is CASSEDRGHYGYTF. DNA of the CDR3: TGTGCCAGCAGCGAGGACAGGGGGCACTATGGCTACACCTTC.

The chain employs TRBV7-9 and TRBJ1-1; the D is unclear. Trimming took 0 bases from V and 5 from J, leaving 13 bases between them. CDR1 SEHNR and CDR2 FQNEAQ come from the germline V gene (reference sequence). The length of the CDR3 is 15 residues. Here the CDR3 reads CASSLALGRGTEAFF. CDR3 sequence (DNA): TGTGCCAGCAGCTTAGCTCTGGGAAGAGGGACTGAAGCTTTCTTT.

CDR3 DNA sequence: TGTGCCAGCAGTTTAGCTAGCGGCTACGAGCAGTACTTC. It codes for CASSLASGYEQYF. V usage is TRBV28 and J usage is TRBJ2-7; 7 positions match TRBD2. This CDR3 region has 13 residues. Germline CDR1 MDHEN, CDR2 SYDVKM. V was clipped by 2 bases and J by 3 bases; unmatched bases: 1.

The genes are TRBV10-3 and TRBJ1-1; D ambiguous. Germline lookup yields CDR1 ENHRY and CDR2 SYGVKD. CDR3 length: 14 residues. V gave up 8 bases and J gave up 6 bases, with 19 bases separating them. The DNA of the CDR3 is TGTGCCATCGCAGTCCAGATGGAAAGATCTGAAGCTTTCTTT. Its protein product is CAIAVQMERSEAFF.

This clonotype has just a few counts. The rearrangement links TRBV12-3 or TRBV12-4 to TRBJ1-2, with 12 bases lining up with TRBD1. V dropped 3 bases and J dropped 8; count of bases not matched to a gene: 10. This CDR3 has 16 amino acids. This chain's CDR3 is CASSFPGTGGAGGYTF. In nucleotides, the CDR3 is TGTGCCAGCAGTTTTCCCGGGACAGGGGGCGCTGGGGGCTACACCTTC.

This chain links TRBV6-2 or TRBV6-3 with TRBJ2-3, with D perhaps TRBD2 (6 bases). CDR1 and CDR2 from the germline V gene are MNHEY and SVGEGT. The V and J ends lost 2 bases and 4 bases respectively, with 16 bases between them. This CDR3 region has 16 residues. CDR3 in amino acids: CASSYLRGGGSDTQYF. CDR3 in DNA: TGTGCCAGCAGTTACCTGCGGGGCGGCGGGTCAGATACGCAGTATTTT.

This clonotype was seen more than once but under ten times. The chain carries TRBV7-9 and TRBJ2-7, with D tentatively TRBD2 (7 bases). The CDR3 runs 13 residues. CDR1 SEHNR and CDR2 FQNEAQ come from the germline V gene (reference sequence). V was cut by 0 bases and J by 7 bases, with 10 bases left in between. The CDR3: CASSLAGGGEQYF. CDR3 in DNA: TGTGCCAGCAGCTTAGCAGGGGGAGGGGAGCAGTACTTC.